Shown below are 3 T cell receptor beta chains from a single sample sequenced in a study of T-cell reconstitution after alpha-beta-depleted transplantation in children. For TCRbeta, the library was prepared with unique molecular identifiers. TCRdb analysed the PCR reads with MiXCR anew, one entry per CDR3 protein. Here the sample spans fewer than 150,000 distinct CDR3 sequences, around 23% being singletons. Here the sequenced sample was PBMCs, mostly from graft donor cells, taken 180 days after TCRalphabeta/CD19-depleted stem cell transplant. The source of these receptors is a male patient aged 2-10 years who had a stem cell transplant for chronic granulomatous disease, so the T cells may come from the graft donor.

The table lists this clonotype with many counts. The rearrangement uses TRBV20-1 and TRBJ2-3; 9 bases agree with TRBD2. The CDR3 runs 14 residues. V lost 4 bases, J lost 3 bases, and 5 bases stayed unmatched. In germline, CDR1 is DFQATT, CDR2 SNEGSKA (reference sequence). CDR3 residues: CSAILAGETDTQYF. For the CDR3, the DNA is TGCAGTGCTATATTAGCGGGAGAGACAGATACGCAGTATTTT.

This clonotype came up a few times. The rearrangement joins TRBV12-3 or TRBV12-4 to TRBJ2-3; D unresolved. The CDR3 runs 10 residues. V was cut by 10 bases and J by 6 bases, with 8 bases left in between. CDR3 sequence (DNA): TGTGCCACCAGGTGGGATACGCAGTATTTT. It translates to CATRWDTQYF.

CDR3 in DNA: TGTGCCAGCAGCATCGGGGACGGCGCTTTGGCCGATACGCAGTATTTT. Translation gives CASSIGDGALADTQYF. This chain joins TRBV5-6 and TRBJ2-3, with D perhaps matching TRBD1 or TRBD2 (5 bases each). Between the trimmed V and J ends, which lost 4 bases and 6 bases, there was a span of 21 bases. CDR3 length: 16 amino acids. Germline V gene data show CDR1 as SGHDT and CDR2 as YYEEEE.